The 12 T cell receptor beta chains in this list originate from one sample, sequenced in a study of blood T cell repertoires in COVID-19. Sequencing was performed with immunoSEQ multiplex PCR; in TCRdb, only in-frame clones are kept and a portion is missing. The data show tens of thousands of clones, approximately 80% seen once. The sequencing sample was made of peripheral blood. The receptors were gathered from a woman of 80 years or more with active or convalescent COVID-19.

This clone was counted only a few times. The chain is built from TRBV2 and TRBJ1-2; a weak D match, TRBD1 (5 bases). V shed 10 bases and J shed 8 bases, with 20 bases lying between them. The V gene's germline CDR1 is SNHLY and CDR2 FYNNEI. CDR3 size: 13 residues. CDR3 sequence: CAIGGVALSGYTF. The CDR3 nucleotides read TGTGCCATCGGAGGGGTAGCGCTATCCGGCTACACCTTC.

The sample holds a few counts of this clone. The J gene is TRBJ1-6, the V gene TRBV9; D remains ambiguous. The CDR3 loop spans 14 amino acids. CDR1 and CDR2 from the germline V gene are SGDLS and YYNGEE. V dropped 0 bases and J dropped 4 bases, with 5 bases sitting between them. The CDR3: CASSVAEYNSPLHF. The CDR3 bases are TGTGCCAGCAGCGTAGCTGAGTATAATTCACCCCTCCACTTT.

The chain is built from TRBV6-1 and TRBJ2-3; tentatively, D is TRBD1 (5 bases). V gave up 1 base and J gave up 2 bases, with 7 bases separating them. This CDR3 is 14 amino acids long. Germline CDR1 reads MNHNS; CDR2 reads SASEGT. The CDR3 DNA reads TGTGCCAGCAGTGAAGGGGGCGACACAGATACGCAGTATTTT. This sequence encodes CASSEGGDTDTQYF.

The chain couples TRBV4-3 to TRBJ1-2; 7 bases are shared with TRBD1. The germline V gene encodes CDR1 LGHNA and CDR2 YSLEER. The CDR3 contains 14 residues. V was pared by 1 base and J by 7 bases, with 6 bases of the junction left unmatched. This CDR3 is CASSQGQGAGGYTF. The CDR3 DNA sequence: TGCGCCAGCAGCCAAGGACAGGGAGCAGGTGGCTACACCTTC.

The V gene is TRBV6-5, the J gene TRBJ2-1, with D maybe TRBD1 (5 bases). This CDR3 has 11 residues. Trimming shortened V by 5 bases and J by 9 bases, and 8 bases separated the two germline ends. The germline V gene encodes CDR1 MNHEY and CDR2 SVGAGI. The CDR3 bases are TGTGCCAGCAGTCAGGGTGGTGAGCAGTTCTTC. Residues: CASSQGGEQFF.

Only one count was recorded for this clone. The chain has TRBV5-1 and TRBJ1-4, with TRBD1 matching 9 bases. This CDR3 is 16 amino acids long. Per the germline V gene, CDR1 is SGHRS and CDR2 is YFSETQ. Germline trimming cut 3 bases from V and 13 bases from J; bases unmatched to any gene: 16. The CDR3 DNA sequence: TGCGCCAGCAGCTCAACTACCGGGACAGGGATTAGAGGACTGTTTTTT. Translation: CASSSTTGTGIRGLFF.

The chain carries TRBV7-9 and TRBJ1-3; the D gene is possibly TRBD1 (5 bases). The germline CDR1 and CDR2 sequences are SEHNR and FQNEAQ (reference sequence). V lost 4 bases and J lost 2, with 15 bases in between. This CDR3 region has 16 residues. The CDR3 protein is CASSSPFGGTGNTIYF. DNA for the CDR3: TGTGCCAGCAGCTCCCCGTTTGGGGGGACTGGAAACACCATATATTTT. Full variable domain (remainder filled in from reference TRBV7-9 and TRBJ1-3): DTGVSQNPRHKITKRGQNVTFRCDPISEHNRLYWYRQTLGQGPEFLTYFQNEAQLEKSRLLSDRFSAERPKGSFSTLEIQRTEQGDSAMYLCASSSPFGGTGNTIYFGEGSWLTVV.

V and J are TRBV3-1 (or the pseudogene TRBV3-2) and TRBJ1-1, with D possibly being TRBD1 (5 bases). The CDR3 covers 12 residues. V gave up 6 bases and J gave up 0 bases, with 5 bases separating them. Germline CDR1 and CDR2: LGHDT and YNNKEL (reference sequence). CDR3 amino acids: CASRTVNTEAFF. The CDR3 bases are TGTGCCAGCAGGACAGTGAACACTGAAGCTTTCTTT.

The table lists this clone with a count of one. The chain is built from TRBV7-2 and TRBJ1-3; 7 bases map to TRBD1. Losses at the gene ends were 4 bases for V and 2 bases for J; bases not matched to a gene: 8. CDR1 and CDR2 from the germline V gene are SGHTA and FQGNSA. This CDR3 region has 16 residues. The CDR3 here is CASSWGTVSAGNTIYF. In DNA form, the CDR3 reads TGTGCCAGCAGCTGGGGGACAGTCTCTGCTGGAAACACCATATATTTT.

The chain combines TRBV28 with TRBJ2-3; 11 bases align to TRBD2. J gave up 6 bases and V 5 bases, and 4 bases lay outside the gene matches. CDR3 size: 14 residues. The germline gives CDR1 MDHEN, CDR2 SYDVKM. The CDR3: CASSQASGGDTQYF. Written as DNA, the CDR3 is TGTGCCAGCAGTCAGGCTAGCGGGGGGGATACGCAGTATTTT.

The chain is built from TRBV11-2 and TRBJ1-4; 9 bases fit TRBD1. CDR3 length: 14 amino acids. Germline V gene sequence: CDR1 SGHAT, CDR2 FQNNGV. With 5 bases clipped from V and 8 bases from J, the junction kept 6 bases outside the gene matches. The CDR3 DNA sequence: TGTGCCAGCAGCCCGGGACAGGGTCGCGAAAAACTGTTTTTT. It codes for CASSPGQGREKLFF. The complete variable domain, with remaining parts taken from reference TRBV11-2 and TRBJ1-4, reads EAGVAQSPRYKIIEKRQSVAFWCNPISGHATLYWYQQILGQGPKLLIQFQNNGVVDDSQLPKDRFSAERLKGVDSTLKIQPAKLEDSAVYLCASSPGQGREKLFFGSGTQLSVL.

CDR3 region: CASSAGPRGAFF. For the CDR3, the DNA is TGCGCCAGCAGCGCCGGACCACGGGGAGCTTTCTTT. J is TRBJ1-1 and V is TRBV10-1; no definite D call. This CDR3 is built from 12 residues. In germline, CDR1 is WNHNN, CDR2 SYGVQD (reference sequence). Trimming pared 6 bases from V and 10 bases from J, leaving 15 bases between.